Listed below are T cell receptor beta chains from one sample, sequenced in a study of identifying expanded T cells in peripheral blood. Data came from immunoSEQ multiplex PCR; TCRdb stores just in-frame clones and leaves some out. The sample holds around 94,000 clones, about 85% seen once. The material sequenced was blood. The origin of the receptors is a person aged 18 to 75 in good health. The CDR3 runs from the conserved cysteine through the conserved F or W. The order of the fields is V gene, CDR3 length, J gene, D gene, CDR3 protein. A D gene is named only where the DNA matches it firmly.

TRBV18	15	TRBJ2-5	-	CASSPVTEKKETQYF
TRBV12-5	14	TRBJ2-3	-	CASGWRGVTDTQYF
TRBV15	15	TRBJ2-7	TRBD1	CATSRSPGGSYEQYF
TRBV5-1	14	TRBJ1-2	TRBD1	CAAGPGGSDYGYTF
TRBV28	15	TRBJ2-7	-	CASSLRDIGSYEQYF
TRBV30	15	TRBJ1-4	TRBD1	CAWRSKGDRGGKLFF
TRBV5-4	14	TRBJ2-5	TRBD1	CASSRRQGQETQYF
TRBV7-9	13	TRBJ2-2	-	CASSPPGTGELFF
TRBV5-4	14	TRBJ1-1	-	CASSRLGRDTEAFF
TRBV5-1	14	TRBJ2-3	TRBD2	CASGRASTTDTQYF
TRBV5-6	14	TRBJ2-7	TRBD2	CASSFLDRGDGQYF
TRBV7-2	15	TRBJ2-3	TRBD2	CASIKRGAITDTQYF
TRBV4-1	15	TRBJ1-2	-	CASSQVGTRNYGYTF
TRBV5-1	15	TRBJ1-1	TRBD1	CASSLKTGWSTEAFF
TRBV21-1	21	TRBJ1-5	-	CASSKGPTQGGRQGGHQPQHF
TRBV10-3	12	TRBJ1-2	-	CAISEQPYGYTF
TRBV28	13	TRBJ1-5	-	CASRQGLNQPQHF
TRBV29-1	13	TRBJ1-2	-	CSAPPDNSYGYTF
TRBV7-2	15	TRBJ1-5	-	CASSFGMGRGQPQHF
TRBV20-1	11	TRBJ2-7	TRBD1	CSADRDYEQYF
TRBV6-1	15	TRBJ1-2	TRBD1	CASSPTGGGGYGYTF
TRBV2	15	TRBJ1-2	TRBD1	CASSDGTGRVYGYTF
TRBV11-3	15	TRBJ2-1	-	CASSGGLSSYNEQFF
TRBV6-5	14	TRBJ1-5	-	CASMTSYSNQPQHF
TRBV19	13	TRBJ2-7	-	CASSISGPSEQYF
TRBV5-4	12	TRBJ2-3	-	CASGYITDTQYF
TRBV2	14	TRBJ1-1	-	CASSEAPTGSLSFF
TRBV7-9	13	TRBJ2-1	-	CASTPNWHNEQFF
TRBV5-1	15	TRBJ2-5	-	CASSLRGSTAETQYF
TRBV5-5	16	TRBJ1-3	-	CASSLTGFFSGNTIYF
TRBV7-3	13	TRBJ2-1	-	CASSQGGGDEQFF
TRBV4-1	11	TRBJ2-3	-	CASSLGDTQYF
TRBV7-2	13	TRBJ2-5	-	CASSYQGQETQYF
TRBV27	14	TRBJ1-2	-	CASSLRRRGNGYTF
TRBV9	15	TRBJ1-3	-	CASSAAGFSGNTIYF
TRBV7-6	15	TRBJ1-6	-	CASRPLLGDNSPLHF
TRBV11-2	15	TRBJ1-4	TRBD1	CASSPGTGGLVKLFF
TRBV2	14	TRBJ1-1	-	CASSETEGRVLAFF
TRBV11-3	14	TRBJ2-7	-	CASSLGLGTGEQYF
TRBV6-1	14	TRBJ1-1	-	CASSVWGFDTEAFF
TRBV4-3	14	TRBJ2-5	-	CASSQGAAGETQYF
TRBV7-9	12	TRBJ1-2	-	CASSLVGYGYTF
TRBV9	14	TRBJ1-5	-	CASSVDTRGQPQHF
TRBV5-6	16	TRBJ1-6	-	CASQARRGTVNSPLHF
TRBV19	12	TRBJ1-5	-	CASSIGNQPQHF
TRBV7-8	16	TRBJ2-5	TRBD2	CASSWGGRRNQETQYF
TRBV6-5	15	TRBJ1-6	-	CASSYSKPHNSPLHF
TRBV7-2	13	TRBJ2-5	-	CASSRIGKETQYF
TRBV11-3	17	TRBJ2-5	-	CASRSSDGGVDQETQYF